This entry features one T cell receptor beta chain sequence. Its target is not known. The PCR employed 60 Vbeta primers together with 13 Jbeta primers. Generated by immunoSEQ multiplex PCR, the TCRdb table keeps only in-frame clones and is missing some. Here the sample spans 110,000 to 150,000 clones, 60% to 80% being singletons. These data originate in a study of cytomegalovirus exposure and HLA in healthy donors. Study overall: Around 85 million unique TCR sequences came from HLA-typed donors in an early release. Study conclusions and caveats: Immune exposure was documented only through CMV serostatus. Researchers reportedly found TCR beta sequences accurately predicted most subjects' HLA-A and HLA-B alleles.

The CDR3 is made up of 10 amino acids. Germline V gene lookup returns CDR1 KGHSH and CDR2 LQKENI. Between the trimmed V and J ends, which lost 7 bases and 10 bases, there was a span of 8 bases. The TCR comes from a man aged 18 to 29 in good health and CMV-seronegative. The chain combines TRBV18 with TRBJ2-1; tentatively, D is TRBD1 (5 bases). Material for sequencing was PBMCs. This CDR3 reads CASLGAEQFF. CDR3 nucleotides: TGTGCCAGCTTAGGGGCAGAGCAGTTCTTC.